The rows below give T cell receptor beta chains drawn from one sample of a study of shared clonotypes between healthy human individuals. Using immunoSEQ multiplex PCR, the repertoire was profiled, and TCRdb retains in-frame clones only, with some absent. The profile shows some 2.4 million clones, over 85% of them singletons. Sequencing was carried out using naive CD4+ T cells from PBMCs. These receptors came from a man aged 18 to 30 in good health. Some clones in this sample may be carry-over from other donors' samples. The conserved cysteine and the conserved F or W are not part of the CDR3 here. Each record gives: V gene, J gene, CDR3 protein.

>TRBV29-1|TRBJ1-5
SVRQGADQPQH
>TRBV5-5|TRBJ1-5
ASSQGRTVSNQPQH
>TRBV7-9|TRBJ1-2
ASSPRTEQSAGYT
>TRBV9|TRBJ2-3
ASSPDGGAKMDTQY
>TRBV7-3|TRBJ2-7
ASSLGQGNSYEQY
>TRBV7-9|TRBJ2-7
ASSLFPSEQY
>TRBV19|TRBJ1-2
ASSPGTGGTNYGYT
>TRBV7-2|TRBJ1-5
ASSPGQGLGQPQH
>TRBV5-1|TRBJ1-3
ASSAGTGGTTIY
>TRBV19|TRBJ1-5
ASSIGRYQPQH
>TRBV4-2|TRBJ2-3
ASSRRSTSGSTDTQY
>TRBV9|TRBJ2-5
ASSPRDAETQY
>TRBV6-5|TRBJ1-4
ASARTENEKLF
>TRBV5-1|TRBJ2-5
ASSLILLGTQY
>TRBV28|TRBJ2-7
ASSSPSGSLSYEQY
>TRBV7-2|TRBJ2-7
ASSPQGRSYEQY
>TRBV7-3|TRBJ1-1
ASSYRVNTEAF
>TRBV7-9|TRBJ2-5
ASSSAAATQETQY
>TRBV2|TRBJ2-7
ASSEPTAPLGLEQY
>TRBV30|TRBJ1-1
AWSQGSASEAF
>TRBV7-9|TRBJ1-5
ASSLNRDRGQPQH
>TRBV27|TRBJ1-5
ASSRDRGRQPQH
>TRBV18|TRBJ2-2
ASSPQRDTGELF
>TRBV27|TRBJ2-1
ASTQSVYSYNEQF
>TRBV11-2|TRBJ2-2
ASSLVRGNTGELF
>TRBV11-2|TRBJ2-3
ASSPQAVIDTQY
>TRBV19|TRBJ2-5
ASSMRSFQETQY
>TRBV28|TRBJ2-1
ASSLLAGGGNEQF
>TRBV10-3|TRBJ1-2
AISENLGASPYGYT
>TRBV29-1|TRBJ2-7
SAETSSYEQY
>TRBV7-3|TRBJ2-5
ASSLKPPAGGVTQY
>TRBV30|TRBJ1-2
AWGRQWDYGYT
>TRBV7-3|TRBJ1-1
ASTPIPGNTEAF
>TRBV2|TRBJ2-3
ASSVRLAPTDTQY
>TRBV5-1|TRBJ2-7
ASSLAGVSEQY
>TRBV7-2|TRBJ2-5
ASSLVVSHNLRETQY
>TRBV2|TRBJ2-7
ASTLGQAGNYEQY
>TRBV7-2|TRBJ1-1
ASSLARRLNTEAF
>TRBV7-9|TRBJ2-3
ATRQGSTDTQY
>TRBV30|TRBJ2-5
AWSGQETQY
>TRBV5-1|TRBJ2-1
ASSLDLAGGWNEQF
>TRBV4-1|TRBJ1-4
ASSQDRGGVATNEKLF
>TRBV5-1|TRBJ1-2
ASSLRTGEGSYGYT